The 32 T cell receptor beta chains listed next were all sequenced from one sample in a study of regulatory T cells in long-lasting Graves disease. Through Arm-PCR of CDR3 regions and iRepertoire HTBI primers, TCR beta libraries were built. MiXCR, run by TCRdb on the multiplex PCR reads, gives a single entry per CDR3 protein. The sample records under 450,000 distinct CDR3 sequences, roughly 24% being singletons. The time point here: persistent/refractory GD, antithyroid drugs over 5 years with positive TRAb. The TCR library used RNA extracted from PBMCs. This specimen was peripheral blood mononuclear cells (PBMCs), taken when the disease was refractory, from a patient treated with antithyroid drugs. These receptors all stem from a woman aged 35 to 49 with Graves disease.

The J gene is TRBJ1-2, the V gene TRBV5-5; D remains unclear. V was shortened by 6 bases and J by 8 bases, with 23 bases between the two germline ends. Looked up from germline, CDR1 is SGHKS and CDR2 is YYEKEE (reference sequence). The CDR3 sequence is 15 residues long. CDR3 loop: CASNFFYNLLEGYTF. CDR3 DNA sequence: TGTGCCAGCAACTTTTTCTATAATCTCCTGGAAGGCTACACCTTC. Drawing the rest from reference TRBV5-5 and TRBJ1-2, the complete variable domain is DAGVTQSPTHLIKTRGQQVTLRCSPISGHKSVSWYQQVLGQGPQFIFQYYEKEERGRGNFPDRFSARQFPNYSSELNVNALLLGDSALYLCASNFFYNLLEGYTFGSGTRLTVV.

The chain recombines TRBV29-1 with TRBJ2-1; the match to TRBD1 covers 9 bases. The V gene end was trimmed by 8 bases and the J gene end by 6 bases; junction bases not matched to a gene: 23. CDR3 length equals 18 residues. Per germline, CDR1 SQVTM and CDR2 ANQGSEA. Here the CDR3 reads CSTILSRPGTGFVNEQFF. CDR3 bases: TGCAGCACTATACTCTCCCGACCTGGGACAGGGTTTGTCAATGAGCAGTTCTTC.

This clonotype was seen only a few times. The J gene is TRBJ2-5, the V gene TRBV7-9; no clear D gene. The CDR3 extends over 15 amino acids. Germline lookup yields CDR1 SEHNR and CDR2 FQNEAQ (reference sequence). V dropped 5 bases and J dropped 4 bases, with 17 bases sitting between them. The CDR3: CASSAVQSTRETQYF. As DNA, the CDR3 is TGTGCCAGCAGCGCCGTGCAGAGTACAAGAGAGACCCAGTACTTC.

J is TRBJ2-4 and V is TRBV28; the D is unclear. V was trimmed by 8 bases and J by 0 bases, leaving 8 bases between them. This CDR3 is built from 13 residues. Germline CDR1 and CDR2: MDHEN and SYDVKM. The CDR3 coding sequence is TGTGCCAGCGGGGATGTAGCCAAAAACATTCAGTACTTC. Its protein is CASGDVAKNIQYF.

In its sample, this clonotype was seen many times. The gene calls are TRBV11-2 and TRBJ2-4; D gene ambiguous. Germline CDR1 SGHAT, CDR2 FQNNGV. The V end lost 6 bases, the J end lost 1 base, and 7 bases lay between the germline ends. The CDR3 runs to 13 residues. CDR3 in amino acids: CASRGFAKNIQYF. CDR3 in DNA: TGTGCCAGCAGGGGATTTGCCAAAAACATTCAGTACTTC.

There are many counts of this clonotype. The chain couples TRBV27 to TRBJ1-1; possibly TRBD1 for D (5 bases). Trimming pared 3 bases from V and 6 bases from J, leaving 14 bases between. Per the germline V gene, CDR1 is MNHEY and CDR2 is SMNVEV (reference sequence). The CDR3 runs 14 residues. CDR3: CASSFRVGSPEAFF. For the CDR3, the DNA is TGTGCCAGCAGTTTCAGGGTAGGGTCCCCTGAAGCTTTCTTT.

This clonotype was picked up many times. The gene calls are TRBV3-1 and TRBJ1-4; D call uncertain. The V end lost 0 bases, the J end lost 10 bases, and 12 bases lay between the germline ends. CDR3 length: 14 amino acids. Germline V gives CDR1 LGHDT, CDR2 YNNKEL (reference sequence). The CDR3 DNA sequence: TGTGCCAGCAGCCAAGATCAGGCCAGTCCAAAACTGTTTTTT. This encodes CASSQDQASPKLFF.

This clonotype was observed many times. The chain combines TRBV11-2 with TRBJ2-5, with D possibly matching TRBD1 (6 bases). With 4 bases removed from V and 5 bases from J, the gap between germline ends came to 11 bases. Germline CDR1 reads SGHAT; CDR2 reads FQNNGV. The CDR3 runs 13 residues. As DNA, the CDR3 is TGTGCCAGCAGCTCTACAGGGTGGGAGACCCAGTACTTC. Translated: CASSSTGWETQYF.

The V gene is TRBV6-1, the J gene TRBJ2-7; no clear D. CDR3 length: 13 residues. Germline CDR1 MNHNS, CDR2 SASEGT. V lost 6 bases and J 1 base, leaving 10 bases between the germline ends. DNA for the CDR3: TGTGCCAGCAGGCTGACCACATCCTACGAGCAGTACTTC. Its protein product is CASRLTTSYEQYF.

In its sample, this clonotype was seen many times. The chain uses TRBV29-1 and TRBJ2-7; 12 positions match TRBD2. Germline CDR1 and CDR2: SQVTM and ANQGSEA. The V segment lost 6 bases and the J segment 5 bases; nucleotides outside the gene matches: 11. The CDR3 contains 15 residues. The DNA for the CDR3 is TGCAGCGTAGACCTTGGGACTAGCGGGCTCCACGAGCAGTACTTC. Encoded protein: CSVDLGTSGLHEQYF.

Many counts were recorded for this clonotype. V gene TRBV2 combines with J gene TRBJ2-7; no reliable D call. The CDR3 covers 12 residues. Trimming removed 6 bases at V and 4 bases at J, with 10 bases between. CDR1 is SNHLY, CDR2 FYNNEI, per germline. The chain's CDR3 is CASSRLGYEQYF. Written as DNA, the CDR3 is TGTGCCAGCAGCCGACTTGGATACGAGCAGTACTTC.

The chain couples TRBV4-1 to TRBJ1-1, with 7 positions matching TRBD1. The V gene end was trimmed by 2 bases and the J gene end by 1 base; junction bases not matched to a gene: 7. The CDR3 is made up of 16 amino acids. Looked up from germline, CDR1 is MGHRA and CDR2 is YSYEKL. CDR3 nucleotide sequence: TGCGCCAGCAGCCAATATTTCGGGACAGCGAACACTGAAGCTTTCTTT. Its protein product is CASSQYFGTANTEAFF.

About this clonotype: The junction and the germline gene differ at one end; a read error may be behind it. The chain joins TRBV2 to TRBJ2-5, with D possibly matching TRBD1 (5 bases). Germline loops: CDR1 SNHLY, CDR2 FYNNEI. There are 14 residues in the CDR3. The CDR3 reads CASSYQQGAYEQHF. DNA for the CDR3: TGTGCCAGCAGTTACCAGCAGGGCGCCTACGAGCAGCACTTC.

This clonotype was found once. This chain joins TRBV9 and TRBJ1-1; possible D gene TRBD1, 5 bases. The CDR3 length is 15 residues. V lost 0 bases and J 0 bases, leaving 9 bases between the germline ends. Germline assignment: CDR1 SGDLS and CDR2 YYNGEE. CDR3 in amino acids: CASSVEGTVNTEAFF. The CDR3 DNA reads TGTGCCAGCAGCGTAGAGGGGACGGTGAACACTGAAGCTTTCTTT.

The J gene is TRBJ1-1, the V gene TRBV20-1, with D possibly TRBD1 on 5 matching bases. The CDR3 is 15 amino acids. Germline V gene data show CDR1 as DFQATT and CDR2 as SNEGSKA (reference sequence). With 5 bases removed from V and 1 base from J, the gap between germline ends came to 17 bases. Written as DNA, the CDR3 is TGCAGTGCTCAAAACCGGGACCTAAAGAACACTGAAGCTTTCTTT. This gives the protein CSAQNRDLKNTEAFF.

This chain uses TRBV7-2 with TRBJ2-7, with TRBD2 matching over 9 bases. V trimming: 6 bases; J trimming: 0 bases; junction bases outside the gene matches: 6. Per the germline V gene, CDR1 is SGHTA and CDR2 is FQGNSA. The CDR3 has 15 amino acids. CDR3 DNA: TGTGCCAGCAGTCGCGGGGGGGGCCTCTCCTACGAGCAGTACTTC. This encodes CASSRGGGLSYEQYF.

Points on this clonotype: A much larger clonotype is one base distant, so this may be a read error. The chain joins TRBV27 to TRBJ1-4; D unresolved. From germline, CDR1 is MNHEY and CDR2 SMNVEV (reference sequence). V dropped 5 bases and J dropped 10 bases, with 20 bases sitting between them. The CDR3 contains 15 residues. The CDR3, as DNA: TGTGCCAGCAGTACTATCAAAGGGAAATGGAGAAAACTGTTTTTT. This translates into CASSTIKGKWRKLFF.

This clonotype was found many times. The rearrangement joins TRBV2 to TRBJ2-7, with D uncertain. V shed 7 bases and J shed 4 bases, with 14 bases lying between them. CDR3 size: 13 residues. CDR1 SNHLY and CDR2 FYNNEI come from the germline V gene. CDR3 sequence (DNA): TGTGCCAGCATTGGCCCTGTGCCTTACGAGCAGTACTTC. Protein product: CASIGPVPYEQYF.

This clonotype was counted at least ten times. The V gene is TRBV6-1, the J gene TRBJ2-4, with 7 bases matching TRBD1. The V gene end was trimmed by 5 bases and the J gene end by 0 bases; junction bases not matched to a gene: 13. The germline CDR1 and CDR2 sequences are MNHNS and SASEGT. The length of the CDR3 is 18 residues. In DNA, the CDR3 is TGTGCCAGCAGTCTGACAGGGTTTTGGTCACTAGCCAAAAACATTCAGTACTTC. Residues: CASSLTGFWSLAKNIQYF.

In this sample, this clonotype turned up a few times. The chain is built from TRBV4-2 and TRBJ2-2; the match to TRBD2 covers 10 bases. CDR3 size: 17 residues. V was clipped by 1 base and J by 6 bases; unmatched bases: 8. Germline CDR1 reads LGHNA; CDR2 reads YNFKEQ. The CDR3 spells CASSQVGSGRAAGELFF. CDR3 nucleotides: TGTGCCAGCAGCCAAGTTGGAAGCGGGAGGGCCGCCGGGGAGCTGTTTTTT.

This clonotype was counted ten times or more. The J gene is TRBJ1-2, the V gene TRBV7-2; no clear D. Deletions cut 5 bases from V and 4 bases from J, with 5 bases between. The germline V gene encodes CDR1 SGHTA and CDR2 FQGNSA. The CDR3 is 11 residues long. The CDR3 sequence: CASSTGYGYTF. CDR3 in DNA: TGTGCCAGCAGCACGGGCTATGGCTACACCTTC.

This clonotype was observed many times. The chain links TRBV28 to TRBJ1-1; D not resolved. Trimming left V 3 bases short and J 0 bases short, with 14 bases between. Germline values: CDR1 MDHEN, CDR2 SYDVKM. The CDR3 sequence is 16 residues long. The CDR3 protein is CASSFYLTPMNTEAFF. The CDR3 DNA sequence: TGTGCCAGCAGTTTCTATCTAACACCCATGAACACTGAAGCTTTCTTT.

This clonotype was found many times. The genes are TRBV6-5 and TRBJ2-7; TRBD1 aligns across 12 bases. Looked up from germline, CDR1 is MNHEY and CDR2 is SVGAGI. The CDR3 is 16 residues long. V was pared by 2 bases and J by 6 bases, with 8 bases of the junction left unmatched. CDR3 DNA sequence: TGTGCCAGCAGTTACAGTCCTGGGACAGGGGGCGCCGAGCAGTACTTC. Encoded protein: CASSYSPGTGGAEQYF.

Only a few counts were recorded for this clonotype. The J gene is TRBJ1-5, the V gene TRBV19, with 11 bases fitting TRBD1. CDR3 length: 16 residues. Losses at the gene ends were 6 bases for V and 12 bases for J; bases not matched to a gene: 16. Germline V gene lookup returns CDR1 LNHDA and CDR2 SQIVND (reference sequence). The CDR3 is CASSSPAGTGGLGQHF. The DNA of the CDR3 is TGTGCCAGTAGCTCGCCCGCCGGGACAGGGGGGTTAGGCCAGCATTTT.

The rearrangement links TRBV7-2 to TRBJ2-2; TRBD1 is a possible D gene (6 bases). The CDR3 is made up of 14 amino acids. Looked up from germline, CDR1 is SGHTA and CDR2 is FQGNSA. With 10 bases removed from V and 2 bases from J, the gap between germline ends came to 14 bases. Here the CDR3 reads CATGQPKNTGELFF. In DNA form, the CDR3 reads TGTGCCACTGGACAGCCGAAAAACACCGGGGAGCTGTTTTTT.

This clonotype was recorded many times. The CDR3 region is CASSFRTVRSPLHF. Here the CDR3 DNA reads TGTGCCAGCAGCTTCCGGACAGTCCGGAGTCCCCTCCACTTT. V is TRBV11-2 and J is TRBJ1-6; D perhaps matches TRBD1 (6 bases). Germline V gives CDR1 SGHAT, CDR2 FQNNGV. There are 14 residues in the CDR3. With 3 bases removed from V and 13 bases from J, the gap between germline ends came to 16 bases.

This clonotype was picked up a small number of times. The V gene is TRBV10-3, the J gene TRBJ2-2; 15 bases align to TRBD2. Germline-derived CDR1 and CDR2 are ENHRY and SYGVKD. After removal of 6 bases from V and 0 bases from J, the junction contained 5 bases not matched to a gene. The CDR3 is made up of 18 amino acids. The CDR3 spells CAIRPGLAGGSNTGELFF. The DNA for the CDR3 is TGTGCCATCAGGCCGGGACTAGCGGGAGGATCGAACACCGGGGAGCTGTTTTTT.

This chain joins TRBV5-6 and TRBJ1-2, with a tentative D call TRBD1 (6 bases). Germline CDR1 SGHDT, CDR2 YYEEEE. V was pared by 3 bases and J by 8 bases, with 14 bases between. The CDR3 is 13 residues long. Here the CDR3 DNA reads TGTGCCAGCAGCTCCCAGGGGATTGGGGGCTACACCTTC. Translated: CASSSQGIGGYTF.

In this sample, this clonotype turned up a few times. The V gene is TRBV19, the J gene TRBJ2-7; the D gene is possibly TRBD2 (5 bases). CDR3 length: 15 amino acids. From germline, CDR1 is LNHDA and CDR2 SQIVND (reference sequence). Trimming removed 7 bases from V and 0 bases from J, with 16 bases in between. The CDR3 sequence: CASTPRGSGSYEQYF. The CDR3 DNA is TGTGCCAGTACCCCCAGAGGGTCCGGCTCCTACGAGCAGTACTTC. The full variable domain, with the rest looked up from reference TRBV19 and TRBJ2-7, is DGGITQSPKYLFRKEGQNVTLSCEQNLNHDAMYWYRQDPGQGLRLIYYSQIVNDFQKGDIAEGYSVSREKKESFPLTVTSAQKNPTAFYLCASTPRGSGSYEQYFGPGTRLTVT.

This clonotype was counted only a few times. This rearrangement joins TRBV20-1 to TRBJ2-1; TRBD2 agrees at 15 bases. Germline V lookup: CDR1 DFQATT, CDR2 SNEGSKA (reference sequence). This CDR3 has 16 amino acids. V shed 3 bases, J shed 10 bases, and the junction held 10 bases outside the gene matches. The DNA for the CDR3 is TGCAGTGCTAGTCTTAGGACTAGCGGGAGGGGAGGGGAGCAGTTCTTC. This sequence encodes CSASLRTSGRGGEQFF.

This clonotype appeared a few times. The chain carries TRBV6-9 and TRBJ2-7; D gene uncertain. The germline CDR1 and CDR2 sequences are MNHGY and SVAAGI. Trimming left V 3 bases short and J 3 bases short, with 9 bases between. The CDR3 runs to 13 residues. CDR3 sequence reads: CASSYELFYEQYF. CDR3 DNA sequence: TGTGCCAGCAGTTACGAGCTGTTCTACGAGCAGTACTTC.

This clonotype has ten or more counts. The CDR3 sequence: CASSLQGYNEKLFF. The CDR3 nucleotides read TGTGCCAGCAGCCTGCAGGGGTACAATGAAAAACTGTTTTTT. This chain uses TRBV7-8 with TRBJ1-4; TRBD1 is a possible D gene (6 bases). V shed 5 bases and J shed 5 bases, with 12 bases lying between them. CDR1 SGHVS and CDR2 FQNEAQ come from the germline V gene. The CDR3 extends over 14 amino acids.